This T cell receptor beta chain is from a study of identical twins. General study points: Within beta out-of-frame sequences, the excess sharing observed between twins was weaker.

MiXCR was run by TCRdb on the 5' RACE reads, yielding one entry per CDR3 protein. Among 260,000 or so distinct CDR3 sequences listed, 6.5% to 9% were seen once. The CDR3 spans 15 residues. Deletions cut 0 bases from V and 7 bases from J, with 15 bases between. The V gene's germline CDR1 is MGHRA and CDR2 YSYEKL. Turning to this clonotype: Its matching antigen is unknown.

The same sample was also used in a study of yellow fever vaccine responses in identical twins.

The rearrangement joins TRBV4-1 to TRBJ1-2; tentatively, D is TRBD1 (6 bases). The receptor was derived from a woman between 18 and 29 years old in good health. Sequencing used CD8+ T cells sorted from blood. CDR3 nucleotide sequence: TGCGCCAGCAGCCAAGATCTTGATCGGGGGCTTGGCTACACCTTC. It yields the protein CASSQDLDRGLGYTF.